This TCR beta chain was captured by sequencing in a study of yellow fever vaccine responses in identical twins. Study-wide results and caveats: As reported, the vaccine T cell response of twins seemed partly convergent and partly personalized.

TCRdb re-called the RT-PCR reads through MiXCR, storing one row per CDR3 protein. This table has more than 1,000 distinct CDR3 sequences, approximately 79% appearing once. The CDR3 spans 16 residues. The V segment lost 5 bases and the J segment 2 bases; nucleotides outside the gene matches: 8. Germline-derived CDR1 and CDR2 are MGHRA and YSYEKL. With respect to this clonotype: Antigen specificity is unknown.

This specimen consisted of T cells from blood (PBMCs), unsorted or a sorted subset (not recorded which), obtained before or after yellow fever vaccination (not recorded which). This TCR was sampled from a female donor who received the yellow fever vaccine. The chain combines TRBV4-1 with TRBJ1-2, with 10 bases aligning to TRBD1. The CDR3 reads CASSNIPGQGNYGYTF. CDR3 coding DNA: TGCGCCAGCAGCAATATTCCGGGACAGGGGAACTATGGCTACACCTTC.